What follows describes a single T cell receptor (beta chain). What this receptor recognizes is not known. Base quality data are lacking; no much larger clone is found one base away. This entry is derived from a study of shared clonotypes between healthy human individuals (TCRdb year 2020). Study-level background: A few men and a couple of women, aged 18 to 49 years, made up the cohort. To increase sequencing depth and limit assay-specific biases, TCR repertoire library preparation and sequencing were carried out by different laboratories using diverse techniques. To estimate repertoire size and how much clonotype sharing occurs between individuals, the study deeply sequenced the blood TCR repertoires of several healthy adults. Leukapheresis yielded between about 0.85 and 9 billion PBMCs per donor. For each donor, three plates each were used for CD4 naive and CD4 memory, two plates were used for CD8 naive, and one plate was used for CD8 memory.

Using the deep immunoSEQ assay, multiplex PCR amplified TCR CDR3 regions from genomic DNA. Extracted genomic DNA from each cell subset was spread evenly across all wells of several immunoSEQ 96-well plates, with each plate serving as a replicate. For sorted subsets, each replicate PCR was loaded with 150 to 250 ng genomic DNA, equivalent to about 30,000 T cell genomes. Purified libraries were quantified with a Qubit 3.0 fluorometer, sized on a Bioanalyzer 2100, and re-quantified with the KAPA Library Quantification kit. Every immunoSEQ 96-well plate was sequenced on a dedicated single-read 150-cycle Illumina NextSeq 550 flow cell. In the source study's methods: Because only junctional sequences without quality scores were contained in the immunoSEQ output, filtering matching that applied to full-length reads could not be performed. To assign V/J genes and CDR3, sequences were annotated using PyIR, a Python wrapper for IgBLAST v1.9, with IMGT germline references. Reads with weak V/J assignments (E-value above 1e-6), missing CDR3, stop codons, out-of-frame junctions, or ambiguous translated residues were removed. A V3J clonotype was defined by an identical inferred V gene, J gene, and CDR3 amino acid sequence. Percentage overlap between repertoires was calculated by dividing the number of shared unique clonotypes by the size of the smaller repertoire. RTK rarefaction, the Chao1 estimator, and Recon v2.1 estimates of unobserved clonotypes were used to assess repertoire richness. Generation probabilities for all TCRbeta clonotypes obtained by the gDNA method from a handful of donors were computed using OLGA. TCRdb stores this immuneACCESS table with in-frame sequences only. Part of the clones is absent; in the studies checked, under half of the shortfall reflects unresolved V genes, and no reason is known for the rest. D and trimming were read from the DNA, whereas the V and J calls and clone size are those reported in that table. Present in this sample are 90,000 to 120,000 clones, about 66% of which were seen just once. The leading ten clones occupy approximately 23% of the sample.

The donors were healthy, HIV-negative adults with no recently reported acute infections or vaccinations. Every donor was a Caucasian adult living in Nashville, Tennessee, USA. The CD8 memory samples were a combination of magnetically selected CD45RO+ cells and CCR7-negative CD45RA+ effector memory (TemRA) cells. Blood was collected by leukapheresis, and PBMCs were isolated by Ficoll-Histopaque density gradient centrifugation and then cryopreserved in liquid nitrogen vapor phase. Purity and quantity of every magnetically sorted T cell population were checked by analytical flow cytometry. From each sorted fraction, genomic DNA was isolated and quantified by UV absorbance on a Nanodrop 2000c. Here is what the overall study found, with its caveats: Sampling was limited to blood, and TCR repertoires in tissue likely differ from TCR repertoires in blood. Naive subsets generally had larger estimated clonotype richness than memory subsets did. The genetic and exposure-history diversity represented was limited by the small number of donors. Rarefaction of sorted-subset datasets indicated incomplete sequencing despite the large sequencing depth. Pairwise subsampling led to the expectation that sequencing depth would affect the degree of clonotype sharing among donors. Higher generation probabilities were observed for clonotypes shared by all four sorted-subset donors than for non-shared clonotypes. Across four donors, about 4.5% of naive CD4, 3% to 3.5% of naive CD8, 2.3% of memory CD4, and about 0.44% of memory CD8 clonotypes were shared.

V drops 8 bases and J drops 1 base, leaving 11 bases in between. CDR1 and CDR2 were assigned from the germline V gene as SNHLY and FYNNEI. Including cysteine and phenylalanine, the CDR3 has 13 amino acids. Just CDR3 DNA is preserved here, 39 bases in frame from base 1. The V and J segments used are TRBV2 and TRBJ1-1; no D segment can be confidently identified. Sequences were obtained from memory CD8+ T cells sorted from blood. The label giving this sample's cell subset or site can be read as: CD45RO+ cells pooled with CCR7-negative TemRA cells. The receptor comes from a woman aged 30 to 39 in good health. The CDR3 here reads CASSIGPNTEAFF. The nucleotide sequence reads as follows: TGTGCCAGCTCCATCGGACCGAACACTGAAGCTTTCTTT.